These 26 T cell receptor beta chains share one sample of origin, sequenced in a study of PD-L1 blockade in urothelial cancer. Profiled with immunoSEQ multiplex PCR; TCRdb holds only in-frame clones, not every one. Of 70,000 or so clones detected, around 84% appear once; the ten largest clones hold approximately 4.7%. The sample in question was PBMCs, obtained around atezolizumab (anti-PD-L1) treatment. The receptors derive from a man between 65 and 85 years old with urothelial cancer.

The chain links TRBV5-1 to TRBJ2-5; D gene ambiguous. The CDR3 has 13 amino acids. V shed 0 bases and J shed 4 bases, with 7 bases lying between them. Germline V gene data show CDR1 as SGHRS and CDR2 as YFSETQ. The DNA of the CDR3 is TGCGCCAGCAGCTTGGGAGGCGGAGAGACCCAGTACTTC. Protein sequence: CASSLGGGETQYF.

This sequence joins TRBV7-2 and TRBJ2-7; 8 nucleotides align to TRBD2. Unmatched junction bases numbered 7, after V lost 0 bases and J lost 6 bases. This CDR3 spans 15 amino acids. CDR1 SGHTA and CDR2 FQGNSA come from the germline V gene. The CDR3 protein is CASSLAGGLAREQYF. In DNA form, the CDR3 reads TGTGCCAGCAGCTTAGCAGGAGGACTAGCTCGCGAGCAGTACTTC. Combining the CDR3 with reference TRBV7-2 and TRBJ2-7 gives the whole variable domain GAGVSQSPSNKVTEKGKDVELRCDPISGHTALYWYRQSLGQGLEFLIYFQGNSAPDKSGLPSDRFSAERTGGSVSTLTIQRTQQEDSAVYLCASSLAGGLAREQYFGPGTRLTVT.

This rearrangement joins TRBV28 to TRBJ1-2; TRBD1 matches 10 bases. Germline V gene sequence: CDR1 MDHEN, CDR2 SYDVKM. Trimming removed 5 bases from V and 3 bases from J; junction bases left unmatched: 9. The CDR3 is 16 amino acids. The CDR3 sequence: CASSPSGTGEDYGYTF. The CDR3 DNA sequence: TGTGCCAGCAGTCCATCCGGGACAGGGGAAGACTATGGCTACACCTTC.

The gene calls are TRBV5-6 and TRBJ2-1, with TRBD1 as a possible D gene (6 bases). The CDR3 length is 18 residues. CDR1 and CDR2 from the germline V gene are SGHDT and YYEEEE. Deletions cut 3 bases from V and 3 bases from J, with 22 bases between. The CDR3 here is CASSSDRSGGIGYNEQFF. The CDR3, as DNA: TGTGCCAGCAGCTCGGACAGATCTGGGGGAATCGGCTACAATGAGCAGTTCTTC.

This rearrangement joins TRBV27 to TRBJ2-1; 9 bases are shared with TRBD2. Germline V gives CDR1 MNHEY, CDR2 SMNVEV (reference sequence). The CDR3 spans 15 residues. Losses at the gene ends were 5 bases for V and 2 bases for J; bases not matched to a gene: 4. The chain's CDR3 is CASSPLAGAYNEQFF. The DNA for the CDR3 is TGTGCCAGCAGTCCCTTAGCGGGAGCCTACAATGAGCAGTTCTTC.

The J gene is TRBJ1-4, the V gene TRBV25-1, with a tentative D call TRBD1 (5 bases). The V and J ends lost 5 bases and 7 bases respectively, with 17 bases between them. From germline, CDR1 is MGHDK and CDR2 SYGVNS. The CDR3 consists of 15 residues. The CDR3 spells CASSSQGKKGEKLFF. CDR3 nucleotides: TGTGCCAGCAGTTCCCAGGGTAAAAAGGGTGAAAAACTGTTTTTT.

The rearrangement uses TRBV25-1 and TRBJ2-1, with 10 nucleotides matching TRBD1. The CDR3 is 16 residues long. Losses at the gene ends were 1 base for V and 3 bases for J; bases not matched to a gene: 3. Germline V gene sequence: CDR1 MGHDK, CDR2 SYGVNS. DNA for the CDR3: TGTGCCAGCAGTGAATTGTGGACAGGGGGCTACAATGAGCAGTTCTTC. As protein: CASSELWTGGYNEQFF.

V is TRBV30 and J is TRBJ2-1; 12 bases fit TRBD2. Looked up from germline, CDR1 is GTSNPN and CDR2 is SVGIG (reference sequence). The CDR3 runs to 17 residues. J was trimmed by 6 bases and V by 3 bases; bases with no gene match: 12. CDR3 protein: CAWSYRRASGRANEQFF. Here the CDR3 DNA reads TGTGCCTGGAGCTACCGGCGGGCTAGCGGGAGGGCCAATGAGCAGTTCTTC.

This chain uses TRBV25-1 with TRBJ2-1; tentative D call: TRBD1 (6 bases). The CDR3 is 12 residues long. Trimming shortened V by 2 bases and J by 7 bases, and 6 bases separated the two germline ends. CDR1 and CDR2 from the germline V gene are MGHDK and SYGVNS. The DNA for the CDR3 is TGTGCCAGCAGTGAAACAGGGAATGAGCAGTTCTTC. Its translation is CASSETGNEQFF.

The chain joins TRBV6-6 to TRBJ2-5; 9 nucleotides line up with TRBD2. The ends lost 6 bases at V and 4 bases at J; junction bases unmatched: 9. CDR1 is MNHNY, CDR2 SVGAGI, per germline (reference sequence). The CDR3 runs to 15 residues. CDR3 in DNA: TGTGCCAGCAGCCGACTAGCGGAGACCTCAGAGACCCAGTACTTC. Protein: CASSRLAETSETQYF.

This chain connects TRBV27 to TRBJ2-3, with 8 bases that match TRBD2. Germline V CDR1 and CDR2: MNHEY, SMNVEV (reference sequence). V was clipped by 3 bases and J by 8 bases; unmatched bases: 10. The length of the CDR3 is 15 residues. CDR3 protein: CASSFAGGRGVTQYF. Written as DNA, the CDR3 is TGTGCCAGCAGTTTTGCGGGGGGAAGGGGAGTTACGCAGTATTTT.

This clone has a handful of counts. This chain uses TRBV19 with TRBJ1-2; TRBD1 matches 9 bases. Germline loops: CDR1 LNHDA, CDR2 SQIVND (reference sequence). The CDR3 consists of 16 residues. V trimming: 1 base; J trimming: 4 bases; junction bases outside the gene matches: 7. DNA for the CDR3: TGTGCCAGTAGTATAGGGGGACAGGGTAATGGCTATGGCTACACCTTC. Protein product: CASSIGGQGNGYGYTF.

This clone was observed a single time. The identical CDR3 is also encoded by other nucleotide sequences in the sample. V gene TRBV19 combines with J gene TRBJ2-5; weak D call: TRBD1 (6 bases). CDR3 size: 14 residues. Trimming removed 3 bases from V and 4 bases from J, with 12 bases in between. CDR1 LNHDA and CDR2 SQIVND come from the germline V gene (reference sequence). CDR3 amino acids: CASSIQGRLETQYF. The CDR3 region has the DNA TGTGCCAGTAGTATTCAGGGGCGCCTAGAGACCCAGTACTTC.

This chain connects TRBV5-1 to TRBJ2-7; D might be TRBD1 (8 bases). This CDR3 comprises 14 residues. The germline CDR1 and CDR2 sequences are SGHRS and YFSETQ. V dropped 0 bases and J dropped 4 bases, with 11 bases sitting between them. CDR3: CASSLDRGGYEQYF. In DNA, the CDR3 is TGCGCCAGCAGCTTGGACAGGGGGGGGTACGAGCAGTACTTC.

This clone came up a few times. The chain has TRBV6-5 and TRBJ2-7, with D maybe TRBD2 (6 bases). CDR1 and CDR2 from the germline V gene are MNHEY and SVGAGI. The length of the CDR3 is 14 residues. V gave up 0 bases and J gave up 3 bases, with 9 bases separating them. The CDR3 sequence is CASSYSGLHYEQYF. CDR3 DNA sequence: TGTGCCAGCAGTTACTCGGGACTTCACTACGAGCAGTACTTC.

The J gene is TRBJ1-1, the V gene TRBV25-1; 8 bases fit TRBD1. The CDR3 length is 14 residues. The V gene's germline CDR1 is MGHDK and CDR2 SYGVNS. After removal of 8 bases from V and 7 bases from J, the junction contained 12 bases not matched to a gene. CDR3: CASRPTGQVIEAFF. The CDR3 region has the DNA TGTGCCAGCCGTCCTACGGGACAGGTAATTGAAGCTTTCTTT.

This clone was detected once. V usage is TRBV5-1 and J usage is TRBJ1-1, with TRBD1 matching 7 bases. This CDR3 contains 15 residues. The trim removed 2 bases at V and 0 bases at J, leaving 4 bases unmatched. Germline loops: CDR1 SGHRS, CDR2 YFSETQ. The CDR3 loop is CASSFDRVVNTEAFF. The DNA of the CDR3 is TGCGCCAGCAGCTTCGACAGGGTGGTGAACACTGAAGCTTTCTTT.

This clone was picked up a small number of times. The genes are TRBV6-1 and TRBJ1-2; TRBD1 is a possible D gene (6 bases). Deletions cut 6 bases from V and 2 bases from J, with 10 bases between. The CDR3 totals 13 residues. Germline V gene data show CDR1 as MNHNS and CDR2 as SASEGT. CDR3 region: CASSHRENYGYTF. The CDR3 DNA reads as TGTGCCAGCAGCCACAGGGAGAACTATGGCTACACCTTC.

The chain couples TRBV15 to TRBJ2-1, with 9 bases lining up with TRBD2. The V segment lost 8 bases and the J segment 2 bases; nucleotides outside the gene matches: 7. The CDR3 consists of 15 residues. Per germline, CDR1 LNHNV and CDR2 YYDKDF (reference sequence). DNA of the CDR3: TGTGCCACCGCAACTAGCGGGCCAACCTACAATGAGCAGTTCTTC. Protein product: CATATSGPTYNEQFF.

V usage is TRBV21-1 and J usage is TRBJ1-1. TRBV21-1 is noted as a pseudogene. This CDR3 is 15 amino acids long. The CDR3 DNA reads as TGTGCCAGCAGCAAAGTGGGGGGGAATAACACTGAAGCTTTCTTT. Protein sequence: CASSKVGGNNTEAFF.

The J gene is TRBJ2-5, the V gene TRBV2; 10 positions agree with TRBD2. V trimming: 3 bases; J trimming: 0 bases; junction bases outside the gene matches: 4. The CDR3 spans 16 residues. The germline gives CDR1 SNHLY, CDR2 FYNNEI. The CDR3, as DNA: TGTGCCAGCAGTGATGGTAGCGGGAGGTACCAAGAGACCCAGTACTTC. Protein: CASSDGSGRYQETQYF.

This chain uses TRBV6-5 with TRBJ1-1; a possible D gene is TRBD1 (6 bases). V dropped 0 bases and J dropped 4 bases, with 12 bases sitting between them. The CDR3 length is 15 residues. CDR1 is MNHEY, CDR2 SVGAGI, per germline. This CDR3 reads CASSYSTGGFTEAFF. The CDR3 DNA sequence: TGTGCCAGCAGTTACTCAACTGGGGGCTTCACTGAAGCTTTCTTT.

The rearrangement links TRBV11-2 to TRBJ2-1, with TRBD1 as a possible D gene (5 bases). The germline gives CDR1 SGHAT, CDR2 FQNNGV. The germline V and J ends were trimmed by 2 bases and 0 bases, with 11 bases remaining between them. This CDR3 comprises 16 residues. The CDR3 DNA sequence: TGTGCCAGCAGCTTAAGGGGCGACGGCTCCTACAATGAGCAGTTCTTC. Its protein product is CASSLRGDGSYNEQFF.

The chain links TRBV5-6 to TRBJ2-5; D is uncertain. V shed 0 bases and J shed 4 bases, with 10 bases lying between them. The CDR3 length is 14 residues. Per the germline V gene, CDR1 is SGHDT and CDR2 is YYEEEE. This CDR3 reads CASSLGWAGETQYF. The CDR3 DNA follows: TGTGCCAGCAGCTTGGGGTGGGCCGGAGAGACCCAGTACTTC.

V and J are TRBV19 and TRBJ1-1; TRBD1 agrees at 9 bases. Germline values: CDR1 LNHDA, CDR2 SQIVND (reference sequence). V lost 3 bases and J lost 11; bases outside the gene matches: 7. CDR3 length equals 13 residues. CDR3 residues: CASSIPGQGKAFF. DNA of the CDR3: TGTGCCAGTAGTATCCCCGGACAGGGGAAGGCTTTCTTT. The entire variable domain, with the rest obtained from reference TRBV19 and TRBJ1-1, is as follows: DGGITQSPKYLFRKEGQNVTLSCEQNLNHDAMYWYRQDPGQGLRLIYYSQIVNDFQKGDIAEGYSVSREKKESFPLTVTSAQKNPTAFYLCASSIPGQGKAFFGQGTRLTVV.

The chain couples TRBV7-3 to TRBJ2-5; D may be TRBD2 (5 bases). The CDR3 consists of 16 residues. The V gene's germline CDR1 is SGHTA and CDR2 FQGTGA. V shed 5 bases and J shed 5 bases, with 21 bases lying between them. The CDR3 nucleotides are TGTGCCAGCAGCATTCGCCTGAACGGGGTCGGCGAGACCCAGTACTTC. Translated, it gives CASSIRLNGVGETQYF.